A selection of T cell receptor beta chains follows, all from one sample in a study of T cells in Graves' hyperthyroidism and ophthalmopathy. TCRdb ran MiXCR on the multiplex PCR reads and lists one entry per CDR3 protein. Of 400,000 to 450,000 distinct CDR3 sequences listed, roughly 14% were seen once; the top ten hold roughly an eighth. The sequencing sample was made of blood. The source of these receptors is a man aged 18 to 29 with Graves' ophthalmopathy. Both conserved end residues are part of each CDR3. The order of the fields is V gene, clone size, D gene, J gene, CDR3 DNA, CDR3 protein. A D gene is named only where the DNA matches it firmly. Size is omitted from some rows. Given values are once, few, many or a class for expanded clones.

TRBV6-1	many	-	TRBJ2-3	TGTGCCAGCAGTTTGGACGGACCGATCACAGATACGCAGTATTTT	CASSLDGPITDTQYF
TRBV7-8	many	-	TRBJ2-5	TGTGCCAGCAGCTCTCTAAGGGACTCACAAGAGACCCAGTACTTC	CASSSLRDSQETQYF
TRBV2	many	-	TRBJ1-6	TGTGCCAGCATTACGCAACCGACTAATTCACCCCTCCACTTT	CASITQPTNSPLHF
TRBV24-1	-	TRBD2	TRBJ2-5	TGTGCCACCAGTGATTTGTGGGGGGGCCAGTACTTC	CATSDLWGGQYF
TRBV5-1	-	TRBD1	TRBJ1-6	TGCGCCAGCAGCGTACAGGGGGCGGATTCACCCCTCCACTTT	CASSVQGADSPLHF
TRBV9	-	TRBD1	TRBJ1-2	TGTGCCAGCAGCGCCCGGGACAGGCGGGGCTACACCTTC	CASSARDRRGYTF
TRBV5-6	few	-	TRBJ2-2	TGTGCCAGCAGCTTCTCGCTCACCGGGGAGCTGTTTTTT	CASSFSLTGELFF
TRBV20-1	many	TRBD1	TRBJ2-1	TGCAGTGCTAGAGATCCCAGGGGGCCCCTAGGGAATGAGCAGTTCTTC	CSARDPRGPLGNEQFF
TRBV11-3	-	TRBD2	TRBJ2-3	TGTGCCAGCAGCTCGACGAGCGGGGGCCCTCGGGATACGCAGTATTTT	CASSSTSGGPRDTQYF
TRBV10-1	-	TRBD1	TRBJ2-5	TGCGCCAGCAATAGACAGGGGGTCGGGGAGACCCAGTACTTC	CASNRQGVGETQYF
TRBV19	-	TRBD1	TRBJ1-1	TGTGCCAGTAGGGGGGGACAGCCTATGAACACTGAAGCTCTCTTT	CASRGGQPMNTEALF
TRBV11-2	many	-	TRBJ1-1	TGTGCCAGCAGCTTCGACAGGAGGAACACTGAAGCTTTCTTT	CASSFDRRNTEAFF
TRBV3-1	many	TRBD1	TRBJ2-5	TGTGCCAGCAGCCAGGACGGGACAGGGTATGGGGAGACCCAGTACTTC	CASSQDGTGYGETQYF
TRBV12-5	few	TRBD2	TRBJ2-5	TGTGCTAGTGGGCGTGGGGGGGGGGGGAGGTACTTC	CASGRGGGGRYF
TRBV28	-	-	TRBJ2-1	TGTGCCAGCAGTTTATATTTTGCGCGGGACCTGAACAATGAGCAGTTCTTC	CASSLYFARDLNNEQFF
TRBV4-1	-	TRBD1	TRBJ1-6	TGCGCCAGCAGCCAGGGACAGGGGGCTTCACCCCTCCACTTT	CASSQGQGASPLHF
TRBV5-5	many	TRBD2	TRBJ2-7	TGTGCCAGCAGCTGGACTAGCGGGAGAGGTTACGAGCAGTACTTC	CASSWTSGRGYEQYF
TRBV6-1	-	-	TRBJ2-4	TGTGCCAGCAGCTTCATCGGGCCCCGCAATAACATTCAGTACTTC	CASSFIGPRNNIQYF
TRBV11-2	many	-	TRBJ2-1	TGTGCCAGCAGCTTTTCAGATATCTCCTACAATGAGCAGTTCTTC	CASSFSDISYNEQFF
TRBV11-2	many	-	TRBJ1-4	TGTGCCAGCAGCTTGGACGGCTCTAATGAAAAACTGTTTTTT	CASSLDGSNEKLFF
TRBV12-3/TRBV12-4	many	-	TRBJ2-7	TGTGCCAGCAGTTTTGACCGTCCCCACGAGCAGTACTTC	CASSFDRPHEQYF
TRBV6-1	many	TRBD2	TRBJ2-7	TGTGCCAGCAGTGTAACGGGGGAGGGAGAGCAGTACTTC	CASSVTGEGEQYF
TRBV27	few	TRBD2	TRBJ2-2	TGTGCCAGCAGTTCGGGACTAAACATAAACACCGGGGAGCTGTTTTTT	CASSSGLNINTGELFF
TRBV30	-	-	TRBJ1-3	TGTGCCTGGAGTAAGGACATTTTCTCTGGAAACACCATATATTTT	CAWSKDIFSGNTIYF
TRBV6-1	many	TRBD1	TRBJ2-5	TGTGCCAGCGAGGGGGCAGAATTAGAGACCCAGTACTTC	CASEGAELETQYF
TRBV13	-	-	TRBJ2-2	TGTGCCAGCAGCTTAGTTCTCCCAACTAACACCGGGGAGCTGTTTTTT	CASSLVLPTNTGELFF
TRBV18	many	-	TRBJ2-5	TGTGCCAGCTCACCCCCCGCTGGGGTGGAGACCCAGTACTTC	CASSPPAGVETQYF
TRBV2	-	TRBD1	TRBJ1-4	TGTGCCGGGGCCCAGGGGGGACATGAAAAACTGTTTTTT	CAGAQGGHEKLFF
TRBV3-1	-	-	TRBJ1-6	TGTGCGACCCGGGGAGACCAGACAAATTCACCCCTCCACTTT	CATRGDQTNSPLHF
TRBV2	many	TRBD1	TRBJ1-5	TGTGCCAGCCTCGCCGACAGGGGCCAGCCCCAGCATTTT	CASLADRGQPQHF
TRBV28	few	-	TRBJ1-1	TGTGCCAGCAGGGCGAACATGAACACTGAAGCTTTCTTT	CASRANMNTEAFF
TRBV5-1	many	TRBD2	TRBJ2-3	TGCGCCAGCAGCAGGACTAGCGGGGAGGTAACAGATACGCAGTATTTT	CASSRTSGEVTDTQYF
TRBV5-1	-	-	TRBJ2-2	TGCGCCAGCAGCTTGGGATGGGAGACCGGGGAGCTGTTTTTT	CASSLGWETGELFF
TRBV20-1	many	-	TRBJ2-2	TGCAGTGCCTTCCCCCAGGGGACCGGGGAGCTGTTTTTT	CSAFPQGTGELFF
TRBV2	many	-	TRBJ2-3	TGTGCCAGCAGTGAAACGGGGCCGGGCGGAGGTACGCAGTATTTT	CASSETGPGGGTQYF
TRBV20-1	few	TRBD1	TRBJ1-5	TGCAGTGCTAGAGATGGGACAGGGGCAGGGATCTACAGCAATCAGCCCCAGCATTTT	CSARDGTGAGIYSNQPQHF
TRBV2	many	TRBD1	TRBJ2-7	TGTGCCAGCAGACGTGATCGCCAGGGGGTTTTCTACGAGCAGTACTTC	CASRRDRQGVFYEQYF
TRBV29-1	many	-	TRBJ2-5	TGCAGCGTTGCGGAGGGTGGGGAGACCCAGTACTTC	CSVAEGGETQYF
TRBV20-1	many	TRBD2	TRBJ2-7	TGCAGTGCTAGGAGACAGGGGCGACTAGCGGGAGGGCCCCTCTCCTACGAGCAGTACTTC	CSARRQGRLAGGPLSYEQYF
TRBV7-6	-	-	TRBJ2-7	TGTGCCAGCAGCTTAGCGGGGGGGGCAGGGGACGAGCAGTACTTC	CASSLAGGAGDEQYF
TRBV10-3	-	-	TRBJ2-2	TGTGCCATCAGTGCTGTCGTCGGTAGACCGGCCGGGGAGCTGTTTTTT	CAISAVVGRPAGELFF
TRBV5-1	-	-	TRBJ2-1	TGCGCCAGCAGCTTGGACTATCGGGTTCGAAATGAGCAGTTCTTC	CASSLDYRVRNEQFF
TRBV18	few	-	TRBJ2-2	TGTGCCAGCTCACCAAGTGGGGGACCCTCAACCGGGGAGCTGTTTTTT	CASSPSGGPSTGELFF
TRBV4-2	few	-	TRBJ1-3	TGTGCCAGCAGCCATCGGGAGGACAGAAACACCATATATTTT	CASSHREDRNTIYF
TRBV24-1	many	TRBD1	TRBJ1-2	TGTGCCACCAGTGATTTAGGGGACAGCAAGATCTATGGCTACACCTTC	CATSDLGDSKIYGYTF
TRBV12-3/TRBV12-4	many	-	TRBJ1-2	TGTGCCAGCACTCAATTCGGGGGCGTGGATGGCTACACCTTC	CASTQFGGVDGYTF
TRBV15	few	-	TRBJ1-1	TGTGCCACCAGCAGAGGATCAGGTACTGAAGCTTTCTTT	CATSRGSGTEAFF
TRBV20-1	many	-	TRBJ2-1	TGCAGTGCTTGGTTACGGCATGAGCAGTTCTTC	CSAWLRHEQFF
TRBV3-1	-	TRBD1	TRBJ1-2	TGTGCCAGCAGGCCCGGGACAGGGGGATTCTATGGCTACACCTTC	CASRPGTGGFYGYTF
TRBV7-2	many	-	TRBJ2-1	TGTGCCAGCAGCCCCCAGAACTACAGGGTCAATGAGCAGTTCTTC	CASSPQNYRVNEQFF
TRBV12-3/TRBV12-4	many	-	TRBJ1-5	TGTGCCAGCAGTTTCAGGGGATCTTGGGGCAATCAGCCCCAGCATTTT	CASSFRGSWGNQPQHF
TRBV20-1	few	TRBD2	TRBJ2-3	TGCAGTGCTTGGACCGGGGGGGCAGATACGCAGTATTTT	CSAWTGGADTQYF
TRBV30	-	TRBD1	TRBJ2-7	TGTGCCTGGAGTGAGGGACAGGGCATTGGCGAGCAGTACTTC	CAWSEGQGIGEQYF
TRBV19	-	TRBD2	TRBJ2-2	TGTGCCAGTAGCAAACTAGCGGGAGCGAACACCGGGGAGCTGTTTTTT	CASSKLAGANTGELFF
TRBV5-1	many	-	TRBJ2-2	TGCGCCAGCAGCTTGTTATCAGGGCGGGACACCGGGGAGCTGTTTTTT	CASSLLSGRDTGELFF
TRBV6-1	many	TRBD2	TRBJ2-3	TGTGCCAGCAGTCGACATAGCGGGGGGACCACAGATACGCAGTATTTT	CASSRHSGGTTDTQYF
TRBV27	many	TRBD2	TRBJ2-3	TGTGCCAGCAGTCCAATCCCTGGGCTAGCGGGAGCCACAGATACGCAGTATTTT	CASSPIPGLAGATDTQYF
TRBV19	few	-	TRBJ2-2	TGTGCCAGTTCCTTTGGCCCGGACAAGGGGAACACCGGGGAGCTGTTTTTT	CASSFGPDKGNTGELFF
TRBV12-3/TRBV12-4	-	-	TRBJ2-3	TGTGCCAGCAACCCATCGGGGGACACAGATACGCAGTATTTT	CASNPSGDTDTQYF
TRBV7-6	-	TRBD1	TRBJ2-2	TGTGCCAGCAGCTTAGTCACAGGGGGTACCGGGGAGCTGTTTTTT	CASSLVTGGTGELFF